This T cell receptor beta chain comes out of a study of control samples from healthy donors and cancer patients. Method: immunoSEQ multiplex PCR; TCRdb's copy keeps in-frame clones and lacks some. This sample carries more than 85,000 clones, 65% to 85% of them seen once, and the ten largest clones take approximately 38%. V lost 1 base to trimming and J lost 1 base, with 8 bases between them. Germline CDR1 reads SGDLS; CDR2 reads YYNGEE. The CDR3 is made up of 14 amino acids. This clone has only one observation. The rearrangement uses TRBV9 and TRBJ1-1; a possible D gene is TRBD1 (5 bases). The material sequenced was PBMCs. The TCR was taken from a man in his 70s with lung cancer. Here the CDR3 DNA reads TGTGCCAGCAGCGTACAGGGTACGAACACTGAAGCTTTCTTT. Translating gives CASSVQGTNTEAFF.